A single sample gave rise to the 15 T cell receptor beta chains below, sequenced in a study of identifying expanded T cells in peripheral blood. Data came from immunoSEQ multiplex PCR; TCRdb stores just in-frame clones and leaves some out. Here the sample spans about 86,000 clones, roughly 86% being singletons. Sequencing used blood. The receptors were gathered from a person between 18 and 70 years old in good health.

This chain's CDR3 is CATSSGHLRGGNEKLFF. The CDR3, as DNA: TGTGCCACCAGCTCAGGCCACCTCAGGGGAGGAAATGAAAAACTGTTTTTT. This chain connects TRBV15 to TRBJ1-4; tentatively, D is TRBD1 (6 bases). Germline CDR1 is LNHNV and CDR2 is YYDKDF (reference sequence). The CDR3 runs 17 residues. Trimming removed 5 bases at V and 5 bases at J, with 21 bases between.

The J gene is TRBJ1-5, the V gene TRBV19; D unclear. In germline, CDR1 is LNHDA, CDR2 SQIVND (reference sequence). The CDR3 is 15 amino acids. The germline V and J ends were trimmed by 8 bases and 0 bases, with 14 bases remaining between them. The CDR3 nucleotides read TGTGCCAGTCACCGGCGTCCGGATAGCAATCAGCCCCAGCATTTT. It translates to CASHRRPDSNQPQHF.

This clone was observed once. The chain has TRBV2 and TRBJ1-1, with D perhaps TRBD1 (5 bases). The germline V gene encodes CDR1 SNHLY and CDR2 FYNNEI. The CDR3 length is 15 residues. Deletions cut 6 bases from V and 1 base from J, with 15 bases between. The CDR3 region is CASRPRGGANTEAFF. DNA for the CDR3: TGTGCCAGCAGGCCCCGGGGAGGGGCGAACACTGAAGCTTTCTTT.

The chain is built from TRBV30 and TRBJ2-2; D might be TRBD1 (6 bases). V dropped 6 bases and J dropped 2 bases, with 13 bases sitting between them. Germline CDR1 is GTSNPN and CDR2 is SVGIG (reference sequence). The CDR3 is 14 amino acids. The CDR3 bases are TGTGCCTGCCCCGGACAGAAAAACACCGGGGAGCTGTTTTTT. This encodes CACPGQKNTGELFF.

The chain employs TRBV7-2 and TRBJ2-3, with 9 nucleotides matching TRBD2. Germline lookup yields CDR1 SGHTA and CDR2 FQGNSA. The V segment lost 1 base and the J segment 3 bases; nucleotides outside the gene matches: 14. The CDR3 spans 19 residues. The CDR3 region is CASSLGGGLARRLTDTQYF. Written as DNA, the CDR3 is TGTGCCAGCAGCTTAGGGGGAGGACTAGCGAGACGACTAACAGATACGCAGTATTTT.

Note on this clone: At one of its ends the junction is not consistent with the germline gene, which may arise from a read error. The chain joins TRBV11-2 to TRBJ2-1; D is ambiguous. This CDR3 has 15 residues. Germline loops: CDR1 SGHAT, CDR2 FQNNGV. The CDR3 DNA reads as TGTGCCAGCAGCTTAGGCGCGGCATCCTATAATGAGCAGTTCTTC. Amino acid sequence: CASSLGAASYNEQFF.

This chain uses TRBV29-1 with TRBJ1-3, with TRBD1 as a possible D gene (5 bases). The CDR3 loop spans 13 amino acids. Germline lookup yields CDR1 SQVTM and CDR2 ANQGSEA. Trimming took off 7 bases at V and 5 bases at J, with 15 bases between the two ends. The CDR3 region is CSARGGERNTIYF. The CDR3, as DNA: TGCAGCGCCCGAGGAGGGGAACGAAACACCATATATTTT.

This rearrangement joins TRBV5-1 to TRBJ2-7; the D gene is possibly TRBD2 (5 bases). The germline V gene has CDR1 SGHRS and CDR2 YFSETQ. V was pared by 0 bases and J by 7 bases, with 11 bases between. CDR3 length equals 13 residues. The CDR3 loop is CASSLETAGEQYF. As DNA, the CDR3 is TGCGCCAGCAGCTTGGAGACGGCGGGTGAGCAGTACTTC.

The chain has TRBV5-4 and TRBJ2-2; maybe TRBD1 (5 bases). Per the germline V gene, CDR1 is SGHNT and CDR2 is YYREEE (reference sequence). This CDR3 spans 15 amino acids. V lost 7 bases to trimming and J lost 7 bases, with 20 bases between them. The DNA for the CDR3 is TGTGCCAGCCAAGGGTGGGGCAGGGCCGGCGGGGAGCTGTTTTTT. Amino acids: CASQGWGRAGGELFF.

This chain connects TRBV11-2 to TRBJ1-1, with D unresolved. This CDR3 is built from 13 residues. Trimming shortened V by 1 base and J by 1 base, and 4 bases separated the two germline ends. Germline CDR1 is SGHAT and CDR2 is FQNNGV. The CDR3 region is CASSLGANTEAFF. CDR3 bases: TGTGCCAGCAGCTTAGGGGCGAACACTGAAGCTTTCTTT.

The chain recombines TRBV9 with TRBJ2-3; 10 bases are shared with TRBD2. CDR1 is SGDLS, CDR2 YYNGEE, per germline. The CDR3 is made up of 16 amino acids. After removal of 4 bases from V and 5 bases from J, the junction contained 10 bases not matched to a gene. The CDR3, as DNA: TGTGCCAGCAGCATTAGCGGGGGGCCCGATGGAGATACGCAGTATTTT. Its protein is CASSISGGPDGDTQYF.

This CDR3 is CAWSLGASPLHF. The CDR3 DNA reads as TGTGCCTGGAGTTTAGGGGCCTCACCCCTCCACTTT. This sequence joins TRBV30 and TRBJ1-6; perhaps TRBD1 as D (5 bases). Germline assignment: CDR1 GTSNPN and CDR2 SVGIG (reference sequence). The CDR3 spans 12 residues. V gave up 2 bases and J gave up 10 bases, with 9 bases separating them.

This sequence joins TRBV29-1 and TRBJ1-1; D might be TRBD1 (6 bases). Germline V gene sequence: CDR1 SQVTM, CDR2 ANQGSEA. V lost 7 bases and J lost 5, with 17 bases in between. There are 13 residues in the CDR3. The CDR3 nucleotides read TGCAGCGCTGTACTGACAGGATGGACTGAAGCTTTCTTT. As protein: CSAVLTGWTEAFF.

The sample holds one count of this clone. The rearrangement joins TRBV30 to TRBJ1-2; 10 nucleotides align to TRBD1. This CDR3 contains 15 residues. The junction had 11 bases not matched to a gene; V was cut back by 2 bases and J by 8 bases. Germline loops: CDR1 GTSNPN, CDR2 SVGIG (reference sequence). The CDR3 coding sequence is TGTGCCTGGAGTCTATCTCCGGGACAGGGGTACGGCTACACCTTC. Protein product: CAWSLSPGQGYGYTF.

This clone was detected a few times. Mismatch with germline at one junction end may stem from a read error. The V and J genes are TRBV4-1 and TRBJ1-6, with D uncertain. This CDR3 spans 15 amino acids. CDR1 is MGHRA and CDR2 is YSYEKL in the germline V gene. Written as DNA, the CDR3 is TGCGCCAGCAGCCACCCACAGTCCTCTAATTCACCCCTCCACTTT. It translates to CASSHPQSSNSPLHF.